This T cell receptor beta chain was sequenced during a study of shared clonotypes between healthy human individuals. Naive CD8 cells lacked CD45RO and underwent positive selection for CCR7, leaving out terminally differentiated effector memory CD45RA+ cells. The data were produced by immunoSEQ multiplex PCR, yet TCRdb's version contains in-frame clones alone and is incomplete. Here the sample spans some 2.1 million clones, approximately 94% being singletons. The sample was naive CD8+ T cells sorted from blood. This clonotype originated in a man aged 18 to 35 in good health.

The CDR3, as DNA: TGTGCCAGCGACCCGTGGGGGGGGCAGACAGATACGCAGTATTTT. It yields the protein CASDPWGGQTDTQYF. The J gene is TRBJ2-3, the V gene TRBV9, with D possibly TRBD2 on 7 matching bases. Germline CDR1 SGDLS, CDR2 YYNGEE. V gave up 7 bases and J gave up 3 bases, with 18 bases separating them. There are 15 residues in the CDR3.